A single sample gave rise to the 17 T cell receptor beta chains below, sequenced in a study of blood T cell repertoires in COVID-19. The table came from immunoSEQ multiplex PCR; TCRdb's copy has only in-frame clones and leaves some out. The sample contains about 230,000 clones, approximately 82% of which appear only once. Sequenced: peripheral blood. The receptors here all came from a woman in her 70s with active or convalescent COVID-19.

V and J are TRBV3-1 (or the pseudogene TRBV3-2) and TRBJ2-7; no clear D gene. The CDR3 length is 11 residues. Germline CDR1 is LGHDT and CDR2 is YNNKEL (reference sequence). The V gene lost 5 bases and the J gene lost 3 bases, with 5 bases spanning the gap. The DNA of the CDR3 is TGTGCCAGCAGCAACATCTACGAGCAGTACTTC. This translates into CASSNIYEQYF.

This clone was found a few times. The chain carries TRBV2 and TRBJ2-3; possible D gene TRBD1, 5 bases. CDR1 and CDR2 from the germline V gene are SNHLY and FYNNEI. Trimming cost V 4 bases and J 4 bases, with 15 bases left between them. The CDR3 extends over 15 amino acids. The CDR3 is CASSGGSRVADTQYF. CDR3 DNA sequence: TGTGCCAGCAGTGGAGGCAGCAGGGTGGCAGATACGCAGTATTTT.

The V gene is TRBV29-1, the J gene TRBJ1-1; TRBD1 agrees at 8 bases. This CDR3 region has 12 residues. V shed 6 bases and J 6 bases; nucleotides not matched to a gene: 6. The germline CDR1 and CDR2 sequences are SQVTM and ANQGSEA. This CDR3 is CSVADRGAEAFF. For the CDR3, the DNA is TGCAGCGTCGCAGACAGGGGAGCTGAAGCTTTCTTT.

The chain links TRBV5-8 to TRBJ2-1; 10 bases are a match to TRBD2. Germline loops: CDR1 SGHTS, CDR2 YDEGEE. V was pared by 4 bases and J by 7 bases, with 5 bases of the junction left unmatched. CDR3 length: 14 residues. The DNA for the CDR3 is TGTGCCAGCAGCAGTAGCGGGGGGTTTAATGAGCAGTTCTTC. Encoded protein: CASSSSGGFNEQFF. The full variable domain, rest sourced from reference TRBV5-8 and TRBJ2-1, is EAGVTQSPTHLIKTRGQQATLRCSPISGHTSVYWYQQALGLGLQFLLWYDEGEERNRGNFPPRFSGRQFPNYSSELNVNALELEDSALYLCASSSSGGFNEQFFGPGTRLTVL.

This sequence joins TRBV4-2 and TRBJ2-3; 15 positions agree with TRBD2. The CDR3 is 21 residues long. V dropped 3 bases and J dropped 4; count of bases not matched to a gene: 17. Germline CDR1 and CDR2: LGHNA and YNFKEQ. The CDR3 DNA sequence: TGTGCCAGCAGCCAGCAGCCGGGACTAGCGGGGGGCACCGGACTGGCAGATACGCAGTATTTT. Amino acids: CASSQQPGLAGGTGLADTQYF.

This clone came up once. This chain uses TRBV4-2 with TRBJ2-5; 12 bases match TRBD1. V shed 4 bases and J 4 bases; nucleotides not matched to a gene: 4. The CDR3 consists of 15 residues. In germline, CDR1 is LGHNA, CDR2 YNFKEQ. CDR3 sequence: CASSPGTGGGETQYF. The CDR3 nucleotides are TGTGCCAGCAGCCCCGGGACAGGGGGCGGAGAGACCCAGTACTTC.

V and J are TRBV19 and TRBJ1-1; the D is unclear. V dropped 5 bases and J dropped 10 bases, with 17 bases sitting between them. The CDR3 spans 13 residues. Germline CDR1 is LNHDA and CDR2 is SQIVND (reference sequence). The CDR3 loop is CASSYGQEGRAFF. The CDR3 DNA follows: TGTGCCAGTAGTTATGGCCAGGAGGGTCGAGCTTTCTTT.

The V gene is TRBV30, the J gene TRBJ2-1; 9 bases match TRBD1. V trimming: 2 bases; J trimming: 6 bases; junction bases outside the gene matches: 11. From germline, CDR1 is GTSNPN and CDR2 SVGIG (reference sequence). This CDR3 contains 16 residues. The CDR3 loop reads CAWSIDRGRIPNEQFF. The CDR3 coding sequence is TGTGCCTGGAGTATAGACAGGGGGAGGATCCCCAATGAGCAGTTCTTC. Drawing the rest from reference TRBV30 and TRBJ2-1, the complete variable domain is SQTIHQWPATLVQPVGSPLSLECTVEGTSNPNLYWYRQAAGRGLQLLFYSVGIGQISSEVPQNLSASRPQDRQFILSSKKLLLSDSGFYLCAWSIDRGRIPNEQFFGPGTRLTVL.

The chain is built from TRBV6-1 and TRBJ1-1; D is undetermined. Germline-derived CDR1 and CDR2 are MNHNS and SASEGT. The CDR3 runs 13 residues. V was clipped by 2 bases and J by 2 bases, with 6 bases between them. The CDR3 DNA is TGTGCCAGCAGTGAACAGGCTAACACTGAAGCTTTCTTT. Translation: CASSEQANTEAFF.

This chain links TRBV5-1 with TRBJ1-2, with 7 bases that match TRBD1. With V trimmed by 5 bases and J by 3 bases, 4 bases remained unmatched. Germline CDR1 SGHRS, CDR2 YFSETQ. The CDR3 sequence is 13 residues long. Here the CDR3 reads CASRGTAHYGYTF. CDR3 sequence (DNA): TGCGCCAGCAGAGGGACAGCTCACTATGGCTACACCTTC.

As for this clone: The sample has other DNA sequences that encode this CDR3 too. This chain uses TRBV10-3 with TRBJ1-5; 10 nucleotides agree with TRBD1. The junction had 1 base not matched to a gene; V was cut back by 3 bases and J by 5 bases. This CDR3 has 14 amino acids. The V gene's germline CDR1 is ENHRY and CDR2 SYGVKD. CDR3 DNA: TGTGCCATCAGTGAAGGACAGGGGGATCAGCCCCAGCATTTT. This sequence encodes CAISEGQGDQPQHF.

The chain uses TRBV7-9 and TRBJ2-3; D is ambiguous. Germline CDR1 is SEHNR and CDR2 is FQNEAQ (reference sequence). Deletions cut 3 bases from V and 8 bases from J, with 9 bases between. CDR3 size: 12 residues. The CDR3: CASSLAAGTQYF. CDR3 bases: TGTGCCAGCAGCTTGGCGGCCGGTACGCAGTATTTT.

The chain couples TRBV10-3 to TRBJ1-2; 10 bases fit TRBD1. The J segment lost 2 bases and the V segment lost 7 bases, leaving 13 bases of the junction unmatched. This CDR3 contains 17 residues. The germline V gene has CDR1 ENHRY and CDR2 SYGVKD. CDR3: CAITQDRGLWMNYGYTF. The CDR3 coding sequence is TGTGCCATCACCCAAGACAGGGGGCTGTGGATGAACTATGGCTACACCTTC.

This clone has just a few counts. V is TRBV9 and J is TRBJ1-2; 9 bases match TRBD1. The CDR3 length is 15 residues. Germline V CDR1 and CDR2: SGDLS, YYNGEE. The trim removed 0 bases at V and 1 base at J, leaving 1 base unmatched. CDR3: CASSVGTGVNYGYTF. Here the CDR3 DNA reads TGTGCCAGCAGCGTAGGGACAGGGGTTAACTATGGCTACACCTTC.

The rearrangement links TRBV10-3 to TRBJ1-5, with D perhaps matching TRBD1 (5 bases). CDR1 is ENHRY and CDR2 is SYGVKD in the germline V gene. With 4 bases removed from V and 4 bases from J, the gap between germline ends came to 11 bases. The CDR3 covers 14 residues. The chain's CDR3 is CAISGAGGNQPQHF. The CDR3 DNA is TGTGCCATCAGTGGGGCGGGGGGAAATCAGCCCCAGCATTTT.

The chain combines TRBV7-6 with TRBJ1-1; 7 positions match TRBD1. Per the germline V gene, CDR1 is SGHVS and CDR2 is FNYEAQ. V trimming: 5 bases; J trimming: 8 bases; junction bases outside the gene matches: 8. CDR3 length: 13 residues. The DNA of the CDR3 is TGTGCCAGCAGCCTAGACAGGGCCCTGGAAGCTTTCTTT. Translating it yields CASSLDRALEAFF.

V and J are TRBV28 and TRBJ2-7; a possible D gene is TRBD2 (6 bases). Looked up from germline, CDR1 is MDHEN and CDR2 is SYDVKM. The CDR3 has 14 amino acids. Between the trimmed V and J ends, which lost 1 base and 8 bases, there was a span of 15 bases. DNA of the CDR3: TGTGCCAGCAGTTTATTTGGGGGGTTGGGGAAGCAGTACTTC. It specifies CASSLFGGLGKQYF.